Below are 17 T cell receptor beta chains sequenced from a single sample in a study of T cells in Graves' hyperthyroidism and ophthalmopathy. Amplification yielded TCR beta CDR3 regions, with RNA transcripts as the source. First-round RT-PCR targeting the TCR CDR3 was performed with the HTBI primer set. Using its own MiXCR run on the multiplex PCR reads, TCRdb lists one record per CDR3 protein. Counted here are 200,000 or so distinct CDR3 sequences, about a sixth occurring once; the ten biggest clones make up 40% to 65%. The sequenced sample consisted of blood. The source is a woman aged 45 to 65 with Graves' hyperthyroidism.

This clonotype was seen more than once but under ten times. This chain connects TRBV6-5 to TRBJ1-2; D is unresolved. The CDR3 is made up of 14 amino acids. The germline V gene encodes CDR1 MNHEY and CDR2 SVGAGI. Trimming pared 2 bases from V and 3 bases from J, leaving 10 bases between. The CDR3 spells CASSYKDGHYGYTF. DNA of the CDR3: TGTGCCAGCAGTTACAAGGATGGTCACTATGGCTACACCTTC.

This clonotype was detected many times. The CDR3 loop reads CSVGQGGTQPQHF. DNA for the CDR3: TGCAGTGTAGGACAGGGTGGCACTCAGCCCCAGCATTTT. The rearrangement joins TRBV20-1 to TRBJ1-5; 8 nucleotides match TRBD1. This CDR3 region has 13 residues. J was trimmed by 6 bases and V by 7 bases; bases with no gene match: 8. Germline CDR1 reads DFQATT; CDR2 reads SNEGSKA (reference sequence).

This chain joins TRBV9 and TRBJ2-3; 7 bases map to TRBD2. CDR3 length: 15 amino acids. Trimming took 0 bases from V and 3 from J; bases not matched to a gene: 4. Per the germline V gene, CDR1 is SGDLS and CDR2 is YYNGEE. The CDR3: CASSVGGSGTDTQYF. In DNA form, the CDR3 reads TGTGCCAGCAGCGTAGGTGGTAGCGGGACAGATACGCAGTATTTT.

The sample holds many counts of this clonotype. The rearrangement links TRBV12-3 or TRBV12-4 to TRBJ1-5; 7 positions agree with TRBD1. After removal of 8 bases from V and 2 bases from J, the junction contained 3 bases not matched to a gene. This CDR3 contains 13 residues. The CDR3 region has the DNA TGTGCCAGCCAGGGGGATGGCAATCAGCCCCAGCATTTT. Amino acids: CASQGDGNQPQHF.

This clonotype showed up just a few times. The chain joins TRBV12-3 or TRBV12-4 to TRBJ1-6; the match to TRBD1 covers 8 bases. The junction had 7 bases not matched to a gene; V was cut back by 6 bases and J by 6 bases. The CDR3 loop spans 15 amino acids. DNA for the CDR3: TGTGCCAGCAGACGATCAGGGGGCGGTAATTCACCCCTCCACTTT. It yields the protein CASRRSGGGNSPLHF.

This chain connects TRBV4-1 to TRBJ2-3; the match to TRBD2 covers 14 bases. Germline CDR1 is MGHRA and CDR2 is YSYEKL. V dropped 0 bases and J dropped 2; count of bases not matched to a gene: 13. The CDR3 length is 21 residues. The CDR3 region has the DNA TGCGCCAGCAGCCAAGAGGAATGGGGGACTAGCGGGAGTCCCTACACAGATACGCAGTATTTT. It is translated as CASSQEEWGTSGSPYTDTQYF.

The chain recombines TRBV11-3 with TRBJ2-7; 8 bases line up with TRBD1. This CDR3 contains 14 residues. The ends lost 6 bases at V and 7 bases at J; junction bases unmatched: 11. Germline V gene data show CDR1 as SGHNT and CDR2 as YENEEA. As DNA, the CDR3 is TGTGCCAGCAGTTCCGACAGGGGCCTTGGTGAGCAGTACTTC. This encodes CASSSDRGLGEQYF.

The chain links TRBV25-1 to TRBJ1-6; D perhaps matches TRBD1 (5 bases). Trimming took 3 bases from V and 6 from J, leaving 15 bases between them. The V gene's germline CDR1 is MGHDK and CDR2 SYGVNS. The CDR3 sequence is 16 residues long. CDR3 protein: CASSERDGVFNSPLHF. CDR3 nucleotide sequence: TGTGCCAGCAGTGAGAGGGACGGTGTCTTTAATTCACCCCTCCACTTT.

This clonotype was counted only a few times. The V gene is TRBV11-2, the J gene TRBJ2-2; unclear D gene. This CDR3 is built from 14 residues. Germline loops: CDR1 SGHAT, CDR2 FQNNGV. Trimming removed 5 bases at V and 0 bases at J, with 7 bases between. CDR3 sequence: CASSSDANTGELFF. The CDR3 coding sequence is TGTGCCAGCAGCAGTGACGCGAACACCGGGGAGCTGTTTTTT. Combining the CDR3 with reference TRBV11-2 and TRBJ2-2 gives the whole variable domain EAGVAQSPRYKIIEKRQSVAFWCNPISGHATLYWYQQILGQGPKLLIQFQNNGVVDDSQLPKDRFSAERLKGVDSTLKIQPAKLEDSAVYLCASSSDANTGELFFGEGSRLTVL.

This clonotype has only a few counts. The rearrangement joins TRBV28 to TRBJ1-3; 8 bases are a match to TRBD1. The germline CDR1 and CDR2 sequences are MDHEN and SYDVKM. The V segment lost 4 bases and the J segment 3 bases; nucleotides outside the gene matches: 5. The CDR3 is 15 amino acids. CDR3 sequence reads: CASSSRRGLGNTIYF. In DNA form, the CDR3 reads TGTGCCAGCAGTTCCCGCAGGGGGCTTGGAAACACCATATATTTT.

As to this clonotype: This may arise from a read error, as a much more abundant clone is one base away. The CDR3 bases are TGTGTCTGGAGTGCCAGGGGCGGGGTAGGCACTGAAGCTTTCTTT. Protein product: CVWSARGGVGTEAFF. The V call is TRBV30, the J call TRBJ1-1; perhaps TRBD1 as D (6 bases). This CDR3 is 15 amino acids long. CDR1 and CDR2 from the germline V gene are GTSNPN and SVGIG (reference sequence).

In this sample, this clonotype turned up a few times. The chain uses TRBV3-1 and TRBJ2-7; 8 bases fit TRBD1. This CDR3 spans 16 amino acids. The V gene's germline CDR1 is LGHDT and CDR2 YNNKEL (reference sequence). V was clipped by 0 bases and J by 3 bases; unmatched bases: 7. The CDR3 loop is CASSQDLGTGYYEQYF. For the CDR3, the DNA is TGTGCCAGCAGCCAAGACCTCGGGACAGGATACTACGAGCAGTACTTC.

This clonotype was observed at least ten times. The CDR3 loop is CASSLSPLGQKDTEAFF. CDR3 nucleotide sequence: TGTGCCAGCAGCTTATCCCCCCTGGGACAGAAAGACACTGAAGCTTTCTTT. This sequence joins TRBV7-9 and TRBJ1-1; 7 bases fit TRBD1. CDR3 length: 17 amino acids. Trimming at V came to 2 bases and at J to 3 bases, leaving 12 bases not matched to a gene. Germline loops: CDR1 SEHNR, CDR2 FQNEAQ (reference sequence). The variable domain in full, completed from reference TRBV7-9 and TRBJ1-1, reads DTGVSQNPRHKITKRGQNVTFRCDPISEHNRLYWYRQTLGQGPEFLTYFQNEAQLEKSRLLSDRFSAERPKGSFSTLEIQRTEQGDSAMYLCASSLSPLGQKDTEAFFGQGTRLTVV.

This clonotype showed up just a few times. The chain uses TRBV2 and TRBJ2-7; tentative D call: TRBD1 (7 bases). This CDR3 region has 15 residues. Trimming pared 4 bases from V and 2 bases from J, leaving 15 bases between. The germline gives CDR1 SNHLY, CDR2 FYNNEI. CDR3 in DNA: TGTGCCAGCAGTGTATCCCAGGGGGGAACCTACGAGCAGTACTTC. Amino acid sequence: CASSVSQGGTYEQYF.

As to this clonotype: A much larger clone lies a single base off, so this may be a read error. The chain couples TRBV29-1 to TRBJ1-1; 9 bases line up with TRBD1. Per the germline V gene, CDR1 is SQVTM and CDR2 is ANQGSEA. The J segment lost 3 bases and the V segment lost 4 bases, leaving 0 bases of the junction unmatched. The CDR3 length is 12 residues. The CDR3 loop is CSVGQGDTEAFF. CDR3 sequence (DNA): TGCAGCGTTGGACAGGGGGACACTGAAGCTTTCTTT.

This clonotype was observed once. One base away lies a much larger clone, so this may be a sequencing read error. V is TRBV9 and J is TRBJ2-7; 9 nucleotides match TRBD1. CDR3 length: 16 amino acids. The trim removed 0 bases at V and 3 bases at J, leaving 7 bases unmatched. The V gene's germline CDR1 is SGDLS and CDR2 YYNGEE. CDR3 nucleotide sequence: TGTGCCAGCAGCGTAGGTCTCGGGACAGGGAACTACGAGCAGTACTTC. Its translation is CASSVGLGTGNYEQYF.

The CDR3 DNA sequence: TGTGCCAGCAGCTTACCTCAGGGAGAGCAGTACTTC. Translated: CASSLPQGEQYF. V and J are TRBV3-1 and TRBJ2-7, with D possibly being TRBD1 (5 bases). The CDR3 runs 12 residues. The V end was cut by 5 bases, the J end by 7 bases, with 12 bases between. CDR1 and CDR2 from the germline V gene are LGHDT and YNNKEL (reference sequence).